The 30 T cell receptor beta chains presented below share a single source sample, sequenced in a study of TIL therapy for anti-PD-1-resistant metastatic lung cancer. The libraries were made with immunoSEQ v3. Clones were sequenced by immunoSEQ multiplex PCR, and TCRdb holds only the in-frame ones, with some missing. The sample lists under 70,000 clones; less than 85% were seen once. Sample time point: pre-treatment sample, taken before nivolumab and TIL therapy. The specimen comprised blood, sampled at baseline. These receptor sequences come from a person aged 25 to 85 with non-small cell lung cancer.

This CDR3 reads CASSLDPMGEQYF. The CDR3 nucleotides are TGTGCCAGCAGCTTAGATCCGATGGGAGAGCAGTACTTC. V usage is TRBV11-2 and J usage is TRBJ2-7; D is uncertain. In germline, CDR1 is SGHAT, CDR2 FQNNGV. Trimming removed 0 bases from V and 7 bases from J, with 10 bases in between. The CDR3 loop spans 13 amino acids. Drawing the rest from reference TRBV11-2 and TRBJ2-7, the complete variable domain is EAGVAQSPRYKIIEKRQSVAFWCNPISGHATLYWYQQILGQGPKLLIQFQNNGVVDDSQLPKDRFSAERLKGVDSTLKIQPAKLEDSAVYLCASSLDPMGEQYFGPGTRLTVT.

This chain uses TRBV15 with TRBJ1-5; maybe TRBD1 (6 bases). The V gene lost 0 bases and the J gene lost 4 bases, with 13 bases spanning the gap. This CDR3 is built from 16 residues. CDR1 and CDR2 (germline): LNHNV, YYDKDF (reference sequence). The CDR3 reads CATSRDQMGANQPQHF. The CDR3 coding sequence is TGTGCCACCAGCAGAGATCAAATGGGGGCGAATCAGCCCCAGCATTTT.

The CDR3 DNA is TGTGCCAGCAGCTTAGCGGGACAGGGTGCCTACAATGAGCAGTTCTTC. Translating it yields CASSLAGQGAYNEQFF. This chain joins TRBV11-3 and TRBJ2-1; 9 nucleotides line up with TRBD1. CDR3 size: 16 residues. Germline assignment: CDR1 SGHNT and CDR2 YENEEA. V shed 1 base and J 2 bases; nucleotides not matched to a gene: 3.

This clone was detected once. The V gene is TRBV11-2, the J gene TRBJ2-5; 10 nucleotides match TRBD2. Germline V gene sequence: CDR1 SGHAT, CDR2 FQNNGV. The CDR3 length is 16 residues. J lost 4 bases, V lost 1 base, and 6 bases had no gene match. CDR3 DNA: TGTGCCAGCAGCTTAGCGCCCCTAGCGGGGGTAGAGACCCAGTACTTC. This gives the protein CASSLAPLAGVETQYF.

The rearrangement joins TRBV7-2 to TRBJ1-3; D might be TRBD1 (5 bases). CDR3 length equals 15 residues. V lost 1 base to trimming and J lost 0 bases, with 7 bases between them. Germline CDR1 and CDR2: SGHTA and FQGNSA. CDR3 protein: CASSLGQNSGNTIYF. DNA of the CDR3: TGTGCCAGCAGCTTAGGACAGAACTCTGGAAACACCATATATTTT.

This chain links TRBV20-1 with TRBJ2-1, with D possibly called TRBD1 or TRBD2 (5 bases each). Germline V gene sequence: CDR1 DFQATT, CDR2 SNEGSKA (reference sequence). Trimming left V 5 bases short and J 7 bases short, with 9 bases between. The CDR3 extends over 11 amino acids. CDR3 amino acids: CSAGTANEQFF. In DNA, the CDR3 is TGCAGTGCTGGGACCGCGAATGAGCAGTTCTTC.

This clone was observed a handful of times. The chain couples TRBV30 to TRBJ1-2; D uncertain. The CDR3 sequence is 13 residues long. Per the germline V gene, CDR1 is GTSNPN and CDR2 is SVGIG (reference sequence). The V end lost 0 bases, the J end lost 8 bases, and 13 bases lay between the germline ends. CDR3 sequence (DNA): TGTGCCTGGAGTGTACAAGGGATTGAAGGCTACACCTTC. It specifies CAWSVQGIEGYTF.

This chain links TRBV9 with TRBJ1-3; perhaps TRBD1 as D (5 bases). Looked up from germline, CDR1 is SGDLS and CDR2 is YYNGEE. V shed 5 bases and J shed 0 bases, with 9 bases lying between them. The CDR3 runs to 14 residues. CDR3 coding DNA: TGTGCCAGCAGAGCGACAGTCTCTGGAAACACCATATATTTT. It codes for CASRATVSGNTIYF. Full variable domain (rest looked up from reference TRBV9 and TRBJ1-3): DSGVTQTPKHLITATGQRVTLRCSPRSGDLSVYWYQQSLDQGLQFLIQYYNGEERAKGNILERFSAQQFPDLHSELNLSSLELGDSALYFCASRATVSGNTIYFGEGSWLTVV.

The chain employs TRBV5-1 and TRBJ1-1; TRBD1 matches at 9 bases. V was pared by 3 bases and J by 6 bases, with 9 bases of the junction left unmatched. The CDR3 spans 15 residues. Looked up from germline, CDR1 is SGHRS and CDR2 is YFSETQ. The CDR3 sequence is CASSSSTGGGPEAFF. The CDR3 region has the DNA TGCGCCAGCAGCTCCTCGACAGGGGGAGGGCCTGAAGCTTTCTTT.

This chain connects TRBV11-3 to TRBJ1-3, with D perhaps matching TRBD1 (5 bases). This CDR3 contains 19 residues. Trimming took 3 bases from V and 0 from J, leaving 21 bases between them. CDR1 SGHNT and CDR2 YENEEA come from the germline V gene. CDR3: CASSFSAGFMGFSGNTIYF. CDR3 sequence (DNA): TGTGCCAGCAGCTTCTCGGCAGGGTTTATGGGCTTCTCTGGAAACACCATATATTTT. Full variable domain (missing parts from reference TRBV11-3 and TRBJ1-3): EAGVVQSPRYKIIEKKQPVAFWCNPISGHNTLYWYLQNLGQGPELLIRYENEEAVDDSQLPKDRFSAERLKGVDSTLKIQPAELGDSAVYLCASSFSAGFMGFSGNTIYFGEGSWLTVV.

The chain combines TRBV7-2 with TRBJ1-2, with 7 bases matching TRBD1. CDR3 length: 13 amino acids. J was trimmed by 2 bases and V by 8 bases; bases with no gene match: 5. CDR1 and CDR2 (germline): SGHTA, FQGNSA. CDR3 residues: CASGEQGNYGYTF. The CDR3 region has the DNA TGTGCCAGCGGGGAACAGGGGAACTATGGCTACACCTTC.

The table lists this clone with a few counts. The chain combines TRBV2 with TRBJ1-1; TRBD1 aligns across 11 bases. Looked up from germline, CDR1 is SNHLY and CDR2 is FYNNEI. CDR3 length equals 14 residues. V dropped 6 bases and J dropped 10; count of bases not matched to a gene: 10. CDR3 sequence reads: CASRGTGGSGGAFF. The CDR3 DNA reads as TGTGCCAGCAGGGGGACAGGGGGTAGCGGCGGAGCTTTCTTT.

V usage is TRBV18 and J usage is TRBJ1-1, with 9 bases matching TRBD1. The germline gives CDR1 KGHSH, CDR2 LQKENI. The V gene end was trimmed by 3 bases and the J gene end by 5 bases; junction bases not matched to a gene: 16. The CDR3 loop spans 18 amino acids. CDR3 loop: CASSPLTVGTGSGTEAFF. In DNA, the CDR3 is TGTGCCAGCTCACCGCTTACCGTGGGGACAGGGTCCGGGACTGAAGCTTTCTTT.

The chain is built from TRBV2 and TRBJ2-5, with a tentative D call TRBD2 (6 bases). V lost 6 bases, J lost 1 base, and 12 bases lay in between. CDR3 length equals 14 residues. Germline CDR1 reads SNHLY; CDR2 reads FYNNEI. The CDR3 DNA reads TGTGCCAGCAGATGGGGGACTGTCCAAGAGACCCAGTACTTC. Residues: CASRWGTVQETQYF. Combining the CDR3 with reference TRBV2 and TRBJ2-5 gives the whole variable domain EPEVTQTPSHQVTQMGQEVILRCVPISNHLYFYWYRQILGQKVEFLVSFYNNEISEKSEIFDDQFSVERPDGSNFTLKIRSTKLEDSAMYFCASRWGTVQETQYFGPGTRLLVL.

As for this clone: This specimen includes other DNA sequences encoding the same CDR3. This sequence joins TRBV7-2 and TRBJ2-3; 11 positions agree with TRBD1. Trimming took 3 bases from V and 4 from J; bases not matched to a gene: 6. The CDR3 has 16 amino acids. Germline V gene sequence: CDR1 SGHTA, CDR2 FQGNSA. CDR3: CASSFLGQGASDTQYF. In nucleotides, the CDR3 is TGTGCCAGCAGCTTTTTAGGACAGGGGGCATCAGATACGCAGTATTTT.

This clone was counted only a few times. The chain joins TRBV5-1 to TRBJ2-7; TRBD1 matches at 7 bases. CDR1 and CDR2 (germline): SGHRS, YFSETQ. The CDR3 consists of 13 residues. The ends lost 3 bases at V and 6 bases at J; junction bases unmatched: 6. For the CDR3, the DNA is TGCGCCAGCAGCTCAGGGGGAGTAAGCGAGCAGTACTTC. Residues: CASSSGGVSEQYF.

The CDR3, as DNA: TGTGCCAGCAGTTCTCGCGGGGCTGGAAACACCATATATTTT. Amino acids: CASSSRGAGNTIYF. The chain joins TRBV6-5 to TRBJ1-3; no reliable D call. Trimming took off 4 bases at V and 2 bases at J, with 9 bases between the two ends. The germline V gene has CDR1 MNHEY and CDR2 SVGAGI. The CDR3 runs 14 residues.

The V call is TRBV6-6, the J call TRBJ1-4; D is undetermined. Trimming pared 1 base from V and 8 bases from J, leaving 14 bases between. The CDR3 runs 15 residues. Germline values: CDR1 MNHNY, CDR2 SVGAGI (reference sequence). The CDR3 DNA reads TGTGCCAGCAGTTACTTGAGCGTGTGGGAGGAAAAACTGTTTTTT. Residues: CASSYLSVWEEKLFF.

The gene calls are TRBV9 and TRBJ1-2, with 7 bases that match TRBD1. The CDR3 is 15 amino acids. The V gene end was trimmed by 0 bases and the J gene end by 3 bases; junction bases not matched to a gene: 5. Looked up from germline, CDR1 is SGDLS and CDR2 is YYNGEE. DNA of the CDR3: TGTGCCAGCAGCGTAGAAGGGGGCGGATACTATGGCTACACCTTC. Residues: CASSVEGGGYYGYTF.

The V gene is TRBV19, the J gene TRBJ2-6, with D possibly matching TRBD2 (7 bases). The germline V gene encodes CDR1 LNHDA and CDR2 SQIVND (reference sequence). CDR3 length equals 19 residues. Trimming removed 3 bases at V and 2 bases at J, with 20 bases between. The CDR3: CASSIGGGAESAGANVLTF. The CDR3, as DNA: TGTGCCAGTAGTATTGGTGGGGGGGCGGAATCAGCTGGGGCCAACGTCCTGACTTTC.

This rearrangement joins TRBV2 to TRBJ1-1; 11 bases agree with TRBD1. This CDR3 has 13 residues. Germline V gene sequence: CDR1 SNHLY, CDR2 FYNNEI. The V gene end was trimmed by 6 bases and the J gene end by 5 bases; junction bases not matched to a gene: 2. The CDR3 bases are TGTGCCAGCAGCGGGACAGGGGGGACTGAAGCTTTCTTT. Amino acids: CASSGTGGTEAFF.

This clone was found a few times. The chain recombines TRBV2 with TRBJ1-5, with D perhaps matching TRBD1 (5 bases). V was cut by 6 bases and J by 3 bases, with 12 bases left in between. The germline CDR1 and CDR2 sequences are SNHLY and FYNNEI. CDR3 length: 14 amino acids. The CDR3 protein is CASRGPAVNQPQHF. In nucleotides, the CDR3 is TGTGCCAGCAGGGGGCCGGCGGTCAATCAGCCCCAGCATTTT.

The rearrangement joins TRBV4-2 to TRBJ2-2; 13 nucleotides match TRBD2. Germline assignment: CDR1 LGHNA and CDR2 YNFKEQ. After removal of 4 bases from V and 0 bases from J, the junction contained 2 bases not matched to a gene. CDR3 size: 17 residues. The CDR3 loop reads CASSRGTSGTNTGELFF. In nucleotides, the CDR3 is TGTGCCAGCAGCCGGGGGACTAGCGGGACGAACACCGGGGAGCTGTTTTTT.

J is TRBJ2-7 and V is TRBV2, with D perhaps TRBD2 (5 bases). The germline V gene has CDR1 SNHLY and CDR2 FYNNEI. V shed 6 bases and J shed 0 bases, with 12 bases lying between them. The CDR3 loop spans 14 amino acids. DNA for the CDR3: TGTGCCAGCAGGATGACTATGAGCTCCTACGAGCAGTACTTC. It yields the protein CASRMTMSSYEQYF.

V is TRBV28 and J is TRBJ2-7; 9 bases are a match to TRBD1. Germline V lookup: CDR1 MDHEN, CDR2 SYDVKM. This CDR3 comprises 14 residues. Trimming took 6 bases from V and 3 from J; bases not matched to a gene: 6. This chain's CDR3 is CASRLQGAGYEQYF. DNA for the CDR3: TGTGCCAGCAGATTACAGGGGGCCGGCTACGAGCAGTACTTC.

This chain joins TRBV5-1 and TRBJ2-3, with TRBD1 matching 10 bases. The junction had 7 bases not matched to a gene; V was cut back by 0 bases and J by 6 bases. From germline, CDR1 is SGHRS and CDR2 YFSETQ. The CDR3 runs 16 residues. CDR3 protein: CASSLGGQGLPDTQYF. CDR3 coding DNA: TGCGCCAGCAGCTTGGGGGGACAGGGGCTTCCCGATACGCAGTATTTT. Looking up the rest from reference TRBV5-1 and TRBJ2-3 gives the full variable domain: KAGVTQTPRYLIKTRGQQVTLSCSPISGHRSVSWYQQTPGQGLQFLFEYFSETQRNKGNFPGRFSGRQFSNSRSEMNVSTLELGDSALYLCASSLGGQGLPDTQYFGPGTRLTVL.

This rearrangement joins TRBV11-3 to TRBJ2-1, with a possible D match to TRBD1 (5 bases). Per the germline V gene, CDR1 is SGHNT and CDR2 is YENEEA. V lost 4 bases and J 5 bases, leaving 12 bases between the germline ends. The CDR3 spans 14 residues. This CDR3 reads CASSSQGQHNEQFF. CDR3 DNA: TGTGCCAGCAGCTCCCAAGGACAACACAATGAGCAGTTCTTC.

This clone has only one observation. The chain joins TRBV19 to TRBJ2-3; D uncertain. Trimming took off 9 bases at V and 0 bases at J, with 19 bases between the two ends. The germline gives CDR1 LNHDA, CDR2 SQIVND (reference sequence). This CDR3 has 16 residues. The CDR3 DNA is TGTGCCAGCAAACCCCAAGACAAAACTAGCACAGATACGCAGTATTTT. It encodes CASKPQDKTSTDTQYF.

This chain connects TRBV12-5 to TRBJ2-6, with a possible D match to TRBD2 (5 bases). Looked up from germline, CDR1 is LGHNT and CDR2 is FRNRAP. Trimming stripped 4 bases from V and 2 bases from J, with 9 bases between. The CDR3 sequence is 15 residues long. The CDR3 sequence: CASGSGFAGANVLTF. CDR3 DNA: TGTGCTAGTGGTTCGGGGTTCGCTGGGGCCAACGTCCTGACTTTC.

This clone has just a few counts. V gene TRBV5-1 combines with J gene TRBJ2-7; TRBD2 is a possible D gene (6 bases). With 0 bases removed from V and 6 bases from J, the gap between germline ends came to 13 bases. CDR3 length equals 14 residues. Germline CDR1 and CDR2: SGHRS and YFSETQ. CDR3: CASSLDGLGGEQYF. CDR3 bases: TGCGCCAGCAGCTTGGATGGCCTCGGGGGCGAGCAGTACTTC.